This T cell receptor beta chain was sequenced for a study of fetal regulatory T cell absence and autoimmunity. Study findings and constraints: Some top pancreas TCR clones were over 85-fold enriched versus cord blood.

J lost 6 bases, V lost 2 bases, and 6 bases had no gene match. Germline V gene lookup returns CDR1 MRHNA and CDR2 SNTAGT. CDR3 length: 16 amino acids. In the case of this clone: The antigen is undetermined.

Clones were read by immunoSEQ multiplex PCR, and TCRdb kept only the in-frame ones, dropping some. The repertoire holds more than 90,000 clones, with about two thirds as singletons. The receptor comes from a male donor with IPEX syndrome. The sequenced sample was pancreas tissue. The rearrangement uses TRBV6-4 and TRBJ2-2, with 10 bases aligning to TRBD1. The CDR3 bases are TGTGCCAGCAGTGACCGACAGGGGGCGATGCCCGGGGAGCTGTTTTTT. Translating gives CASSDRQGAMPGELFF.